These T cell receptor beta chains were read from a single sample in a study of shared clonotypes between healthy human individuals. The protocol was immunoSEQ multiplex PCR, while the TCRdb copy is restricted to in-frame clones and leaves out a portion. The sample has 2 million to 2.5 million clones; roughly 95% are singletons. The sequencing input was naive CD4+ T cells sorted from blood. The source of these receptors is a man between 18 and 29 years old in good health. CDR3s include the opening cysteine and the closing phenylalanine or tryptophan. The order of the fields is clone size, D gene, V gene, J gene, CDR3 protein, CDR3 DNA. A D gene is named only where the DNA matches it firmly. For some rows the clone size is stated as once, few or many, or as a class when expanded; others skip it.

-,-,TRBV4-3,TRBJ2-7,CASSQAVFYEQYF,TGCGCCAGCAGCCAAGCAGTGTTCTACGAGCAGTACTTC
-,-,TRBV9,TRBJ2-5,CASSKDLIETQYF,TGTGCCAGCAGCAAGGACCTTATAGAGACCCAGTACTTC
once,-,TRBV4-1,TRBJ2-1,CASSPGEGSYNEQFF,TGCGCCAGCAGCCCAGGGGAAGGCTCCTACAATGAGCAGTTCTTC
-,-,TRBV28,TRBJ1-5,CATEVGNQPQHF,TGTGCCACTGAGGTGGGCAATCAGCCCCAGCATTTT
-,-,TRBV5-1,TRBJ1-5,CASSLALGAGQPQHF,TGCGCCAGCAGCTTGGCCCTAGGGGCGGGACAGCCCCAGCATTTT
-,-,TRBV6-5,TRBJ1-2,CASSSGLGRVYTF,TGTGCCAGCAGTTCCGGTCTGGGACGGGTCTACACCTTC
-,TRBD2,TRBV11-3,TRBJ2-3,CASSLGASGSTDTQYF,TGTGCCAGCAGCTTGGGGGCTAGCGGGAGTACAGATACGCAGTATTTT
-,TRBD1,TRBV7-9,TRBJ2-3,CASSLPGGTQYF,TGTGCCAGCAGCTTACCAGGGGGTACGCAGTATTTT
few,TRBD1,TRBV10-3,TRBJ1-6,CAISEAQGNSPLHF,TGTGCCATCAGTGAGGCACAGGGGAATTCACCCCTCCACTTT
-,TRBD1,TRBV7-2,TRBJ1-2,CASSPWGDRSYGYTF,TGTGCCAGCAGCCCGTGGGGGGACAGATCCTATGGCTACACCTTC
once,-,TRBV4-3,TRBJ2-1,CASSQGILGPYNEQFF,TGCGCCAGCAGCCAGGGTATACTAGGCCCTTACAATGAGCAGTTCTTC
-,-,TRBV2,TRBJ2-1,CASSEQGYEQFF,TGTGCCAGCAGTGAACAGGGCTATGAGCAGTTCTTC
-,TRBD1,TRBV29-1,TRBJ2-1,CSVGFGQGAGEQFF,TGCAGCGTTGGGTTTGGACAGGGGGCAGGTGAGCAGTTCTTC
-,-,TRBV18,TRBJ2-1,CASSPAGNEQFF,TGTGCCAGCTCACCAGCCGGGAATGAGCAGTTCTTC
-,TRBD1,TRBV9,TRBJ1-1,CASSAEAPGTGGTEAFF,TGTGCCAGCAGCGCAGAGGCCCCCGGGACAGGGGGGACTGAAGCTTTCTTT
-,-,TRBV6-5,TRBJ2-1,CASSYSVRSYEQFF,TGTGCCAGCAGTTACTCGGTCAGGTCCTATGAGCAGTTCTTC
-,TRBD2,TRBV9,TRBJ2-2,CASSVQVTSGSTGELFF,TGTGCCAGCAGCGTACAAGTGACTAGCGGGTCCACCGGGGAGCTGTTTTTT
-,TRBD1,TRBV5-1,TRBJ1-2,CASSLEMGQATNYGYTF,TGCGCCAGCAGCTTGGAAATGGGACAGGCTACTAACTATGGCTACACCTTC
-,-,TRBV7-2,TRBJ2-2,CASSLASGNTGELFF,TGTGCCAGCAGCTTAGCTAGCGGCAACACCGGGGAGCTGTTTTTT
once,-,TRBV5-4,TRBJ2-1,CASSLGLSSYNEQFF,TGTGCCAGCAGCTTGGGGCTTAGCTCCTACAATGAGCAGTTCTTC
-,-,TRBV11-2,TRBJ2-5,CASSLIFGDQETQYF,TGTGCCAGCAGCTTAATCTTCGGGGACCAAGAGACCCAGTACTTC
-,-,TRBV27,TRBJ1-6,CASSFAGNNSPLHF,TGTGCCAGCAGTTTCGCAGGGAACAATTCACCCCTCCACTTT
-,-,TRBV5-1,TRBJ2-4,CASKPGIGDIQYF,TGCGCCAGCAAACCGGGGATCGGGGACATTCAGTACTTC
-,-,TRBV5-4,TRBJ2-1,CASSLFPNEQFF,TGTGCCAGCAGCTTATTCCCCAATGAGCAGTTCTTC
-,TRBD2,TRBV19,TRBJ2-7,CASSGGLAGVYEQYF,TGTGCCAGTAGTGGGGGACTAGCGGGAGTCTACGAGCAGTACTTC
once,-,TRBV6-5,TRBJ1-1,CASMGRRNTEAFF,TGTGCCAGCATGGGACGGAGGAACACTGAAGCTTTCTTT
-,-,TRBV11-3,TRBJ2-3,CASSRRWQSPLLRTDTQYF,TGTGCCAGCAGCCGTAGGTGGCAGTCGCCTCTCCTTCGCACAGATACGCAGTATTTT
-,TRBD1,TRBV5-1,TRBJ2-6,CASSLEGAQSSGANVLTF,TGCGCCAGCAGCTTAGAGGGGGCTCAATCCTCTGGGGCCAACGTCCTGACTTTC
-,-,TRBV19,TRBJ2-7,CASSTQVYGPYEQYF,TGTGCCAGTAGTACACAGGTATACGGCCCCTACGAGCAGTACTTC
-,-,TRBV4-1,TRBJ2-2,CASSQDAEVAGELFF,TGCGCCAGCAGCCAAGACGCGGAGGTCGCCGGGGAGCTGTTTTTT
-,-,TRBV11-2,TRBJ2-7,CASSLDAGSYEQYF,TGTGCCAGCAGCTTAGACGCCGGCTCCTACGAGCAGTACTTC
-,-,TRBV5-4,TRBJ2-3,CASSLVFTDTQYF,TGTGCCAGCAGCTTGGTCTTCACAGATACGCAGTATTTT
-,TRBD1,TRBV16,TRBJ2-6,CASSQTTGSGANVLTF,TGTGCCAGCAGCCAAACGACAGGGTCTGGGGCCAACGTCCTGACTTTC
-,-,TRBV10-3,TRBJ2-7,CAISEGVSEQYF,TGTGCCATCAGTGAGGGAGTTTCAGAGCAGTACTTC
-,-,TRBV21-1,TRBJ2-4,CASSTKRKANIQYF,TGTGCCAGCAGCACTAAGCGTAAGGCGAACATTCAGTACTTC